The 29 T cell receptor beta chains below come from one sample, sequenced in a study of identical twins (dated by TCRdb to 2015 to 2016). Libraries were prepared through 5' RACE. TCRdb names Illumina HiSeq 2000 as the instrument used. In-frame beta chains were kept once TCRdb had trimmed the public reads at Q25 with fastp and called clones with MiXCR. Each entry merges the rows of one CDR3 protein and shows their most common DNA and genes. The sample includes about 690,000 distinct CDR3 sequences, with around 6% observed a single time. The ten largest clonotypes hold under 2% of the sample. Material for sequencing was naive T cells sorted from blood. The sample's cell subset or site label is to be understood as: cells isolated with a human naive T-cell isolation kit. The receptors were gathered from a man in his late teens or twenties in good health.

The table lists this clonotype with many counts. The CDR3 bases are TGCAGTACGGACAGCGAAGAGACCCAGTACTTC. It yields the protein CSTDSEETQYF. This chain connects TRBV20-1 to TRBJ2-5, with D tentatively TRBD1 (6 bases). In germline, CDR1 is DFQATT, CDR2 SNEGSKA (reference sequence). There are 11 residues in the CDR3. Trimming left V 8 bases short and J 3 bases short, with 10 bases between.

This clonotype came up many times. The gene calls are TRBV20-1 and TRBJ1-5, with D maybe TRBD1 (5 bases). This CDR3 is 11 amino acids long. V was shortened by 3 bases and J by 11 bases, with 11 bases between the two germline ends. CDR1 DFQATT and CDR2 SNEGSKA come from the germline V gene (reference sequence). CDR3: CSARAGPAQHF. The CDR3 nucleotides are TGCAGTGCTAGGGCGGGGCCGGCCCAGCATTTT.

This clonotype has at least ten counts. This chain joins TRBV5-1 and TRBJ1-4; a weak D match, TRBD1 (6 bases). The V gene's germline CDR1 is SGHRS and CDR2 YFSETQ. There are 15 residues in the CDR3. Between the trimmed V and J ends, which lost 4 bases and 1 base, there was a span of 11 bases. For the CDR3, the DNA is TGCGCCAGCAGCGGCCAACAGGGAACTAATGAAAAACTGTTTTTT. Protein: CASSGQQGTNEKLFF.

This clonotype appeared many times. The chain links TRBV29-1 to TRBJ2-7; TRBD1 matches at 7 bases. Germline CDR1 reads SQVTM; CDR2 reads ANQGSEA. There are 13 residues in the CDR3. V shed 2 bases and J 3 bases; nucleotides not matched to a gene: 4. The CDR3 sequence is CSVEMNRGYEQYF. CDR3 in DNA: TGCAGCGTTGAAATGAACAGGGGCTACGAGCAGTACTTC.

This clonotype was picked up many times. The chain uses TRBV10-3 and TRBJ1-1, with 8 bases aligning to TRBD1. The V and J ends lost 11 bases and 2 bases, in that order; junction bases with no gene match: 10. This CDR3 contains 14 residues. Germline CDR1 reads ENHRY; CDR2 reads SYGVKD. Here the CDR3 reads CAATQDRVNTEAFF. The CDR3 nucleotides are TGTGCCGCCACCCAGGACAGGGTTAACACTGAAGCTTTCTTT.

In its sample, this clonotype was seen a few times. The chain employs TRBV6-1 and TRBJ2-1, with 10 bases fitting TRBD1. This CDR3 region has 15 residues. In germline, CDR1 is MNHNS, CDR2 SASEGT. After removal of 4 bases from V and 4 bases from J, the junction contained 4 bases not matched to a gene. The CDR3 DNA sequence: TGTGCCAGCAGTGTACCGGGACAGGGGTACAATGAGCAGTTCTTC. Protein sequence: CASSVPGQGYNEQFF.

There are a few counts of this clonotype. The chain combines TRBV24-1 with TRBJ2-2; TRBD2 might be the D (5 bases). This CDR3 contains 16 residues. Germline V gene lookup returns CDR1 KGHDR and CDR2 SFDVKD. V was cut by 9 bases and J by 2 bases, with 18 bases left in between. CDR3 in DNA: TGTGCCACCGGGGTCGTGAGGGCACATAACACCGGGGAGCTGTTTTTT. It codes for CATGVVRAHNTGELFF.

This clonotype has just a few counts. The chain carries TRBV4-1 and TRBJ1-4; TRBD1 matches 7 bases. V shed 0 bases and J 8 bases; nucleotides not matched to a gene: 9. CDR3 length equals 16 residues. Germline loops: CDR1 MGHRA, CDR2 YSYEKL. The CDR3 nucleotides read TGCGCCAGCAGCCAAGAATTAAGACAGGGAGCCGAAAAACTGTTTTTT. Translation: CASSQELRQGAEKLFF.

The chain employs TRBV30 and TRBJ2-1; D is perhaps TRBD2 (6 bases). The CDR3 covers 13 residues. The germline CDR1 and CDR2 sequences are GTSNPN and SVGIG (reference sequence). Deletions cut 7 bases from V and 9 bases from J, with 19 bases between. Written as DNA, the CDR3 is TGTGCCTTATGGACGGAGACTAGGAGTGAGCAGTTCTTC. Encoded protein: CALWTETRSEQFF.

A word on this clonotype: This may arise from a read error, as a much more abundant clone is one base away. Because it lacks the conserved phenylalanine or tryptophan at the end, this CDR3 is likely a read error. This chain uses TRBV12-3 or TRBV12-4 with TRBJ2-2; D uncertain. Deletions cut 4 bases from V and 4 bases from J, with 13 bases between. CDR3 size: 15 residues. The CDR3 protein is CASSSPTPSTGELFL. In DNA form, the CDR3 reads TGTGCCAGCAGTTCCCCGACACCTTCCACCGGGGAGCTGTTTTTA.

This chain links TRBV9 with TRBJ2-5; D perhaps matches TRBD2 (6 bases). V lost 1 base to trimming and J lost 5 bases, with 18 bases between them. The germline CDR1 and CDR2 sequences are SGDLS and YYNGEE. CDR3 size: 16 residues. The CDR3, as DNA: TGTGCCAGCAGCGTACAGGTTGGGGGGACTTGGGAGACCCAGTACTTC. It specifies CASSVQVGGTWETQYF.

This clonotype was counted many times. The chain combines TRBV29-1 with TRBJ2-5, with 8 nucleotides matching TRBD2. The CDR3 runs to 17 residues. V lost 5 bases to trimming and J lost 0 bases; unmatched junction nucleotides: 14. CDR1 SQVTM and CDR2 ANQGSEA come from the germline V gene. CDR3 DNA sequence: TGCAGCGTTACCGGCCCTTGGTCTAGCGGGTACCAAGAGACCCAGTACTTC. As protein: CSVTGPWSSGYQETQYF.

This clonotype has ten or more counts. This sequence joins TRBV7-2 and TRBJ2-1; 8 bases are a match to TRBD2. CDR1 and CDR2 from the germline V gene are SGHTA and FQGNSA. The CDR3 spans 15 residues. J lost 8 bases, V lost 2 bases, and 8 bases had no gene match. CDR3 sequence reads: CASSLLTSEGDEQFF. The CDR3 DNA sequence: TGTGCCAGCAGCTTATTGACTAGCGAGGGCGATGAGCAGTTCTTC.

The chain recombines TRBV27 with TRBJ2-7, with D uncertain. The V end lost 7 bases, the J end lost 6 bases, and 13 bases lay between the germline ends. This CDR3 region has 12 residues. The germline V gene encodes CDR1 MNHEY and CDR2 SMNVEV (reference sequence). The CDR3 spells CASNQKNAEQYV. Written as DNA, the CDR3 is TGTGCCAGCAACCAAAAGAATGCCGAGCAGTACGTC.

This clonotype showed up many times. The chain uses TRBV29-1 and TRBJ2-2, with TRBD1 identical over 10 bases. Unmatched junction bases numbered 6, after V lost 7 bases and J lost 4 bases. The CDR3 contains 14 residues. Germline V lookup: CDR1 SQVTM, CDR2 ANQGSEA. CDR3 loop: CSARGQGSTGELFF. The CDR3 nucleotides are TGCAGCGCCCGGGGACAGGGGTCCACCGGGGAGCTGTTTTTT.

This clonotype was detected only a few times. V gene TRBV20-1 combines with J gene TRBJ2-7; D is perhaps TRBD1 or TRBD2 (7 bases each). Germline-derived CDR1 and CDR2 are DFQATT and SNEGSKA (reference sequence). The CDR3 totals 16 residues. V dropped 6 bases and J dropped 3 bases, with 24 bases sitting between them. CDR3 loop: CSATGQDGGLGYEQYF. The CDR3 DNA reads as TGCAGTGCCACCGGACAGGACGGGGGGTTGGGCTACGAGCAGTACTTC.

The chain employs TRBV11-3 and TRBJ2-1, with TRBD1 identical over 8 bases. Germline CDR1 SGHNT, CDR2 YENEEA. J was trimmed by 9 bases and V by 2 bases; bases with no gene match: 9. CDR3 length: 15 amino acids. This CDR3 reads CASSLRSGGKSEQFF. In DNA form, the CDR3 reads TGTGCCAGCAGCTTACGGTCAGGGGGCAAGAGTGAGCAGTTCTTC.

This rearrangement joins TRBV6-5 to TRBJ2-7; possibly TRBD1 for D (5 bases). V was cut by 10 bases and J by 5 bases, with 15 bases left in between. In germline, CDR1 is MNHEY, CDR2 SVGAGI. This CDR3 contains 12 residues. DNA of the CDR3: TGTGCCACCCGATCCCCGGACAACGAGCAGTACTTC. This encodes CATRSPDNEQYF.

This clonotype has only a few counts. The chain has TRBV12-5 and TRBJ1-3, with 8 bases lining up with TRBD1. The V gene's germline CDR1 is LGHNT and CDR2 FRNRAP. CDR3 length: 16 residues. After removal of 5 bases from V and 0 bases from J, the junction contained 6 bases not matched to a gene. The CDR3 region is CASGRGTGFSGNTIYF. The CDR3 DNA reads as TGTGCTAGTGGTAGAGGGACAGGCTTCTCTGGAAACACCATATATTTT.

This clonotype has at least ten counts. The chain uses TRBV3-1 and TRBJ2-1; TRBD2 agrees at 9 bases. Germline assignment: CDR1 LGHDT and CDR2 YNNKEL (reference sequence). This CDR3 comprises 15 residues. The ends lost 2 bases at V and 5 bases at J; junction bases unmatched: 4. For the CDR3, the DNA is TGTGCCAGCAGCCAATGGGGCGGGAGGGACAATGAGCAGTTCTTC. Translated, it gives CASSQWGGRDNEQFF.

This clonotype was picked up many times. V is TRBV5-1 and J is TRBJ2-3, with 7 bases identical to TRBD2. The CDR3 contains 13 residues. The germline V gene has CDR1 SGHRS and CDR2 YFSETQ. J lost 4 bases, V lost 2 bases, and 1 base had no gene match. This chain's CDR3 is CASSFAGADTQYF. In nucleotides, the CDR3 is TGCGCCAGCAGCTTCGCGGGAGCAGATACGCAGTATTTT.

This clonotype showed up just a few times. The chain joins TRBV14 to TRBJ2-3; 10 bases match TRBD1. CDR1 is SGHDN and CDR2 is FVKESK in the germline V gene. Unmatched junction bases numbered 6, after V lost 3 bases and J lost 3 bases. The CDR3 loop spans 16 amino acids. The CDR3 DNA reads TGTGCCAGCAGCCACAAGACAGGGGGCCCAACAGATACGCAGTATTTT. This sequence encodes CASSHKTGGPTDTQYF.

This clonotype was seen repeatedly, ten times or more. The chain is built from TRBV30 and TRBJ1-2, with D possibly being TRBD1 (5 bases). Trimming removed 0 bases from V and 4 bases from J, with 15 bases in between. Germline V gene sequence: CDR1 GTSNPN, CDR2 SVGIG (reference sequence). CDR3 length: 15 residues. The CDR3 DNA reads as TGTGCCTGGAGTGTAAGGGCCCGGAGGGGCTATGGCTACACCTTC. Translated, it gives CAWSVRARRGYGYTF. Complete variable domain (other parts from reference TRBV30 and TRBJ1-2): SQTIHQWPATLVQPVGSPLSLECTVEGTSNPNLYWYRQAAGRGLQLLFYSVGIGQISSEVPQNLSASRPQDRQFILSSKKLLLSDSGFYLCAWSVRARRGYGYTFGSGTRLTVV.

The J gene is TRBJ2-4, the V gene TRBV11-2, with 11 bases matching TRBD2. Germline V lookup: CDR1 SGHAT, CDR2 FQNNGV. V was clipped by 5 bases and J by 1 base; unmatched bases: 4. The CDR3 is made up of 16 amino acids. The CDR3 here is CASSPRTSGAKNIQYF. For the CDR3, the DNA is TGTGCCAGCAGCCCGCGGACTAGCGGGGCCAAAAACATTCAGTACTTC.

The rearrangement uses TRBV5-6 and TRBJ1-5, with D maybe TRBD1 (6 bases). The CDR3 loop spans 16 amino acids. Germline lookup yields CDR1 SGHDT and CDR2 YYEEEE. Deletions cut 7 bases from V and 7 bases from J, with 24 bases between. CDR3 region: CASSTLGGLRGQPQHF. In DNA, the CDR3 is TGTGCCAGCTCGACTTTAGGGGGACTCCGAGGACAGCCCCAGCATTTT.

This chain uses TRBV27 with TRBJ2-3; 7 bases agree with TRBD2. With 4 bases clipped from V and 2 bases from J, the junction kept 12 bases outside the gene matches. The germline CDR1 and CDR2 sequences are MNHEY and SMNVEV (reference sequence). The CDR3 contains 17 residues. The CDR3: CASSSVDPSGYTDTQYF. DNA of the CDR3: TGTGCCAGCAGTTCTGTCGATCCTAGCGGCTACACAGATACGCAGTATTTT.

This clonotype was counted ten times or more. The CDR3 sequence is CAISEVLIAGGYEQYF. The CDR3 bases are TGTGCCATCAGTGAGGTGTTGATAGCGGGAGGGTACGAGCAGTACTTC. J is TRBJ2-7 and V is TRBV10-3; TRBD2 matches 11 bases. Losses at the gene ends were 2 bases for V and 4 bases for J; bases not matched to a gene: 7. CDR3 length: 16 residues. Germline CDR1 is ENHRY and CDR2 is SYGVKD.

The chain uses TRBV10-3 and TRBJ1-6; perhaps TRBD1 as D (6 bases). This CDR3 has 14 residues. The V end lost 4 bases, the J end lost 6 bases, and 10 bases lay between the germline ends. Germline CDR1 is ENHRY and CDR2 is SYGVKD. The CDR3: CAISAGQFNSPLHF. The CDR3 nucleotides are TGTGCCATCAGTGCCGGACAGTTTAATTCACCCCTCCACTTT.

In this sample, this clonotype turned up many times. V is TRBV12-3 or TRBV12-4 and J is TRBJ2-3; 7 bases fit TRBD2. CDR3 length: 18 amino acids. The ends lost 8 bases at V and 4 bases at J; junction bases unmatched: 21. CDR3 protein: CASSGVAGRENGPDTQYF. In DNA, the CDR3 is TGTGCCAGCTCGGGGGTCGCGGGGCGGGAGAATGGGCCAGATACGCAGTATTTT.